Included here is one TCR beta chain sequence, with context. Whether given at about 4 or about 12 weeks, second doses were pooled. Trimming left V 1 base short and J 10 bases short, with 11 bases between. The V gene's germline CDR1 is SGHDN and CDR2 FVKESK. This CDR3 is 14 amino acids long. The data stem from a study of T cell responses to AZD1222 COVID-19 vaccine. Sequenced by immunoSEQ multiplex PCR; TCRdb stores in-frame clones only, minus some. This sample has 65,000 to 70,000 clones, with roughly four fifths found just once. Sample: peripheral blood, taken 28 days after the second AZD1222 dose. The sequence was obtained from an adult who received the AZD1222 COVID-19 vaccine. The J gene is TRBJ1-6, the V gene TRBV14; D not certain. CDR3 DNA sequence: TGTGCCAGCAGCCAAGCAAAGACAAGCTCACCCCTCCACTTT. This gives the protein CASSQAKTSSPLHF.